The 29 T cell receptor beta chains given below trace back to one sample, sequenced in a study of T cell responses to AZD1222 COVID-19 vaccine. Clones were sequenced by immunoSEQ multiplex PCR, and TCRdb holds only the in-frame ones, with some missing. Found here are 110,000 to 150,000 clones, 85% to 95% of them singletons; the top ten hold over 8%. The sample in question was peripheral blood, obtained on day 0 of AZD1222 vaccination. These receptors originate from an adult in good health.

The chain carries TRBV9 and TRBJ2-2, with D possibly matching TRBD2 (7 bases). V gave up 0 bases and J gave up 4 bases, with 13 bases separating them. The CDR3 extends over 16 amino acids. Per the germline V gene, CDR1 is SGDLS and CDR2 is YYNGEE. CDR3 protein: CASSVAGGGSTGELFF. The CDR3 DNA is TGTGCCAGCAGCGTAGCTGGGGGCGGGAGCACCGGGGAGCTGTTTTTT.

This clone appeared a single time. This chain connects TRBV12-5 to TRBJ2-3; the match to TRBD2 covers 11 bases. The CDR3 contains 17 residues. Per germline, CDR1 LGHNT and CDR2 FRNRAP. Trimming at V came to 4 bases and at J to 6 bases, leaving 12 bases not matched to a gene. The CDR3 loop is CASGWTLAGVVMDTQYF. CDR3 sequence (DNA): TGTGCTAGTGGTTGGACACTAGCGGGGGTAGTCATGGATACGCAGTATTTT.

This chain connects TRBV10-3 to TRBJ2-7; TRBD2 is a possible D gene (5 bases). Germline V gene sequence: CDR1 ENHRY, CDR2 SYGVKD. The V end lost 0 bases, the J end lost 9 bases, and 15 bases lay between the germline ends. The CDR3 contains 14 residues. CDR3 residues: CAISESAASIGQYF. The CDR3 coding sequence is TGTGCCATCAGTGAGTCCGCGGCTAGCATAGGGCAGTACTTC.

Points on this clone: The sample holds other DNA sequences that translate to the same CDR3. The rearrangement uses TRBV7-3 and TRBJ2-3, with D possibly matching TRBD2 (5 bases). The germline V and J ends were trimmed by 2 bases and 0 bases, with 6 bases remaining between them. Per germline, CDR1 SGHTA and CDR2 FQGTGA. This CDR3 is built from 14 residues. CDR3 amino acids: CASSLRGSTDTQYF. CDR3 bases: TGTGCCAGCAGCTTACGCGGGAGCACAGATACGCAGTATTTT. Supplemented by reference TRBV7-3 and TRBJ2-3, the full variable domain reads GAGVSQTPSNKVTEKGKYVELRCDPISGHTALYWYRQSLGQGPEFLIYFQGTGAADDSGLPNDRFFAVRPEGSVSTLKIQRTERGDSAVYLCASSLRGSTDTQYFGPGTRLTVL.

The V call is TRBV30, the J call TRBJ2-7; D remains ambiguous. CDR3 length equals 11 residues. Trimming shortened V by 0 bases and J by 2 bases, and 2 bases separated the two germline ends. Per germline, CDR1 GTSNPN and CDR2 SVGIG (reference sequence). CDR3: CAWSVTYEQYF. CDR3 DNA: TGTGCCTGGAGTGTTACCTACGAGCAGTACTTC. Looking up the rest from reference TRBV30 and TRBJ2-7 gives the full variable domain: SQTIHQWPATLVQPVGSPLSLECTVEGTSNPNLYWYRQAAGRGLQLLFYSVGIGQISSEVPQNLSASRPQDRQFILSSKKLLLSDSGFYLCAWSVTYEQYFGPGTRLTVT.

The chain is built from TRBV6-5 and TRBJ2-7; D is perhaps TRBD1 or TRBD2 (5 bases each). This CDR3 is 15 amino acids long. V dropped 6 bases and J dropped 4 bases, with 19 bases sitting between them. Germline-derived CDR1 and CDR2 are MNHEY and SVGAGI. DNA of the CDR3: TGTGCCAGCAGCCTCAGACACGAGGGGCTTTACGAGCAGTACTTC. Its protein product is CASSLRHEGLYEQYF.

V and J are TRBV30 and TRBJ1-5; 7 nucleotides line up with TRBD1. The CDR3 loop spans 16 amino acids. Trimming at V came to 0 bases and at J to 6 bases, leaving 11 bases not matched to a gene. Looked up from germline, CDR1 is GTSNPN and CDR2 is SVGIG (reference sequence). The CDR3, as DNA: TGTGCCTGGAGTGTACGAGCGCAGGGGGAAGGTCAGCCCCAGCATTTT. This sequence encodes CAWSVRAQGEGQPQHF.

This clone came up a few times. The CDR3 nucleotides are TGTGCCAGCAGCGTCTGGGATTCCCATAATTCACCCCTCCACTTT. Amino acid sequence: CASSVWDSHNSPLHF. V and J are TRBV6-5 and TRBJ1-6; D unclear. The V end was cut by 6 bases, the J end by 5 bases, with 14 bases between. Germline V gives CDR1 MNHEY, CDR2 SVGAGI. The CDR3 extends over 15 amino acids.

The chain is built from TRBV18 and TRBJ1-3, with TRBD1 matching 9 bases. Looked up from germline, CDR1 is KGHSH and CDR2 is LQKENI. The CDR3 runs 15 residues. Germline trimming cut 2 bases from V and 1 base from J; bases unmatched to any gene: 0. CDR3 sequence: CASSPGTGSGNTIYF. CDR3 sequence (DNA): TGTGCCAGCTCACCAGGGACAGGGTCTGGAAACACCATATATTTT.

The J gene is TRBJ2-5, the V gene TRBV5-6, with D perhaps TRBD1 or TRBD2 (6 bases each). The CDR3 totals 14 residues. The V end lost 0 bases, the J end lost 5 bases, and 11 bases lay between the germline ends. CDR1 is SGHDT, CDR2 YYEEEE, per germline. For the CDR3, the DNA is TGTGCCAGCAGCTTGGGGGGGGCGTGGGAGACCCAGTACTTC. Translation: CASSLGGAWETQYF.

The chain joins TRBV15 to TRBJ2-3; TRBD1 matches at 7 bases. The CDR3 runs to 15 residues. Per the germline V gene, CDR1 is LNHNV and CDR2 is YYDKDF (reference sequence). V gave up 4 bases and J gave up 2 bases; unmatched junction bases: 6. Written as DNA, the CDR3 is TGTGCCACCAGCACCCGGGACAGTCTCACAGATACGCAGTATTTT. It yields the protein CATSTRDSLTDTQYF.

Only a few counts were recorded for this clone. In DNA form, the CDR3 reads TGTGCCAGCAGCGCTGGGACAGGGGATAGAGAAAACACTGAAGCTTTCTTT. This codes for CASSAGTGDRENTEAFF. The rearrangement uses TRBV21-1 and TRBJ1-1; TRBD1 is the table's D call and was not checked against the DNA. TRBV21-1 is a pseudogene segment. The CDR3 extends over 17 amino acids.

The rearrangement links TRBV28 to TRBJ1-1; D gene uncertain. This CDR3 spans 15 amino acids. Germline CDR1 is MDHEN and CDR2 is SYDVKM. Trimming took 6 bases from V and 1 from J, leaving 15 bases between them. The CDR3: CASRSESGGNTEAFF. CDR3 DNA: TGTGCCAGCAGGTCTGAGAGTGGTGGGAACACTGAAGCTTTCTTT.

V gene TRBV30 combines with J gene TRBJ1-1, with TRBD1 matching 9 bases. The CDR3 has 13 amino acids. The germline V gene has CDR1 GTSNPN and CDR2 SVGIG (reference sequence). The V and J ends lost 4 bases and 4 bases, in that order; junction bases with no gene match: 4. The CDR3 DNA follows: TGTGCCTGGATCAGACAGGGGGTCACTGAAGCTTTCTTT. Its protein product is CAWIRQGVTEAFF.

The chain combines TRBV27 with TRBJ1-2; the match to TRBD1 covers 9 bases. Germline trimming cut 5 bases from V and 7 bases from J; bases unmatched to any gene: 5. In germline, CDR1 is MNHEY, CDR2 SMNVEV (reference sequence). This CDR3 region has 13 residues. In nucleotides, the CDR3 is TGTGCCAGCAGTCACACAGGGGGCGGTGGCTACACCTTC. This gives the protein CASSHTGGGGYTF.

The V and J genes are TRBV4-3 and TRBJ1-3; TRBD1 aligns across 7 bases. CDR1 and CDR2 from the germline V gene are LGHNA and YSLEER. The CDR3 length is 18 residues. Trimming took 3 bases from V and 0 from J; bases not matched to a gene: 11. CDR3 protein: CASSQRLGGTASGNTIYF. Written as DNA, the CDR3 is TGCGCCAGCAGCCAGAGGCTGGGGGGGACAGCCTCTGGAAACACCATATATTTT.

V and J are TRBV15 and TRBJ2-1, with D perhaps TRBD1 (6 bases). CDR1 and CDR2 (germline): LNHNV, YYDKDF (reference sequence). V lost 0 bases and J lost 3, with 15 bases in between. There are 17 residues in the CDR3. The CDR3 region has the DNA TGTGCCACCAGCAGAGATCGTAACAGGGCCGGCTACAATGAGCAGTTCTTC. It is translated as CATSRDRNRAGYNEQFF.

The gene calls are TRBV18 and TRBJ2-5; tentatively, D is TRBD1 (5 bases). This CDR3 is 15 amino acids long. Germline V gene sequence: CDR1 KGHSH, CDR2 LQKENI. V lost 2 bases and J 3 bases, leaving 13 bases between the germline ends. DNA of the CDR3: TGTGCCAGCTCACCAGACTTAGACAGCAAAGAGACCCAGTACTTC. Its protein is CASSPDLDSKETQYF.

V usage is TRBV5-4 and J usage is TRBJ2-3, with 9 bases that match TRBD1. With 1 base clipped from V and 2 bases from J, the junction kept 5 bases outside the gene matches. CDR1 SGHNT and CDR2 YYREEE come from the germline V gene (reference sequence). The CDR3 runs to 16 residues. The CDR3 nucleotides are TGTGCCAGCAGCTTGAAGGGGACAGGGTCCACAGATACGCAGTATTTT. Its translation is CASSLKGTGSTDTQYF.

V gene TRBV7-2 combines with J gene TRBJ2-1; D might be TRBD2 (5 bases). The CDR3 spans 15 residues. V lost 3 bases, J lost 3 bases, and 12 bases lay in between. Germline-derived CDR1 and CDR2 are SGHTA and FQGNSA. The CDR3 DNA is TGTGCCAGCAGCTTCCGGCGGGTAGACTACAATGAGCAGTTCTTC. Its translation: CASSFRRVDYNEQFF.

The chain carries TRBV6-1 and TRBJ1-5, with TRBD1 as a possible D gene (6 bases). Trimming took off 2 bases at V and 2 bases at J, with 10 bases between the two ends. Germline CDR1 MNHNS, CDR2 SASEGT. CDR3 length: 15 residues. CDR3 nucleotides: TGTGCCAGCAGTGAACGCAGGGGTGGCAATCAGCCCCAGCATTTT. This translates into CASSERRGGNQPQHF.

The chain recombines TRBV3-1 (or the pseudogene TRBV3-2) with TRBJ2-7; D gene ambiguous. Germline V gives CDR1 LGHDT, CDR2 YNNKEL (reference sequence). The CDR3 is made up of 13 amino acids. V lost 3 bases, J lost 5 bases, and 11 bases lay in between. The CDR3 DNA is TGTGCCAGCAGCCACAAGGCGCGACACGAGCAGTACTTC. It yields the protein CASSHKARHEQYF.

This clone was observed a handful of times. The V gene is TRBV2, the J gene TRBJ1-1; D unclear. Trimming left V 1 base short and J 3 bases short, with 9 bases between. In germline, CDR1 is SNHLY, CDR2 FYNNEI. The CDR3 length is 14 residues. Written as DNA, the CDR3 is TGTGCCAGCAGTGAAGGGGAATTGTACACTGAAGCTTTCTTT. It is translated as CASSEGELYTEAFF.

The chain employs TRBV28 and TRBJ1-6; D may be TRBD1 (5 bases). Germline CDR1 and CDR2: MDHEN and SYDVKM. This CDR3 has 14 amino acids. Trimming left V 7 bases short and J 10 bases short, with 17 bases between. CDR3 sequence: CASTPGNQFSPLHF. The CDR3 bases are TGTGCCAGCACCCCAGGGAATCAGTTCTCACCCCTCCACTTT.

This rearrangement joins TRBV19 to TRBJ1-4, with D unclear. Looked up from germline, CDR1 is LNHDA and CDR2 is SQIVND (reference sequence). This CDR3 is built from 16 residues. Trimming cost V 5 bases and J 0 bases, with 13 bases left between them. This CDR3 is CASSPKYGATNEKLFF. CDR3 in DNA: TGTGCCAGTAGTCCCAAATATGGAGCAACTAATGAAAAACTGTTTTTT.

The chain has TRBV19 and TRBJ2-7; D not certain. Germline CDR1 and CDR2: LNHDA and SQIVND (reference sequence). This CDR3 is 14 amino acids long. Trimming took 0 bases from V and 2 from J, leaving 8 bases between them. The CDR3 spells CASSIENSPYEQYF. The CDR3 DNA follows: TGTGCCAGTAGTATAGAAAACAGTCCCTACGAGCAGTACTTC.

This chain uses TRBV4-1 with TRBJ1-3, with TRBD1 matching over 9 bases. The germline V gene encodes CDR1 MGHRA and CDR2 YSYEKL. This CDR3 has 16 amino acids. Unmatched junction bases numbered 10, after V lost 3 bases and J lost 7 bases. The CDR3, as DNA: TGCGCCAGCAGCCACCCTACGAGGGACAGGGTGAACACCATATATTTT. Encoded protein: CASSHPTRDRVNTIYF.

The genes are TRBV7-9 and TRBJ1-2; D unresolved. Germline V CDR1 and CDR2: SEHNR, FQNEAQ (reference sequence). V shed 5 bases and J shed 4 bases, with 17 bases lying between them. The CDR3 runs to 15 residues. This CDR3 is CASSVGPDNLYGYTF. CDR3 bases: TGTGCCAGCAGCGTCGGGCCAGATAATCTCTATGGCTACACCTTC.

The chain couples TRBV11-2 to TRBJ2-5, with D uncertain. The CDR3 has 15 residues. Trimming took 3 bases from V and 5 from J, leaving 16 bases between them. From germline, CDR1 is SGHAT and CDR2 FQNNGV. The CDR3 spells CASSFSSVMRETQYF. CDR3 bases: TGTGCCAGCAGCTTTTCATCAGTCATGCGCGAGACCCAGTACTTC.